This is a list of T cell receptor beta chains from one sample in a study of OX40 agonist ivuxolimab in advanced cancers. The data were produced by immunoSEQ multiplex PCR, yet TCRdb's version contains in-frame clones alone and is incomplete. The table shows roughly 55,000 clones, with approximately 86% occurring only once. The specimen comprised CD4+ or CD8+ T cells sorted from blood, sampled in a trial of the OX40 agonist ivuxolimab. The receptor source for this set is an adult with an advanced solid tumor such as melanoma, head and neck, liver or kidney cancer. Both conserved end residues are part of each CDR3. The D gene is left open where the match is weak. Clone size is not always given. Where it is, it says once, few, many or a class for expanded clones.

D: NA
J: TRBJ2-1
V: TRBV7-2
size: NA
DNA: TGTGCCAGCAGCCTAGAGGTACGGTACAATGAGCAGTTCTTC
CDR3: CASSLEVRYNEQFF

D: NA
J: TRBJ1-4
V: TRBV25-1
size: once
DNA: TGTGCCAGCACCTCTGGGGCAAGAAAAACTGTTTTT
CDR3: CASTSGARKTVF

D: NA
J: TRBJ1-1
V: TRBV11-2
size: NA
DNA: TGTGCCAGCAGCTTATTTGGGGTGGGCACTGAAGCTTTCTTT
CDR3: CASSLFGVGTEAFF

D: NA
J: TRBJ1-4
V: TRBV9
size: NA
DNA: TGTGCCAGCAGCTCAACTGGTCAGGGGATTAATGAAAAACTGTTTTTT
CDR3: CASSSTGQGINEKLFF

D: TRBD2
J: TRBJ2-4
V: TRBV5-6
size: NA
DNA: TGTGCCAGCAGCTTAGCGGGGGGCCACATTCAGTACTTC
CDR3: CASSLAGGHIQYF

D: NA
J: TRBJ1-1
V: TRBV9
size: few
DNA: TGTGCCAGCAGACCTCAACAGGGAAGCACTGAAGCTTTCTTT
CDR3: CASRPQQGSTEAFF

D: NA
J: TRBJ1-1
V: TRBV10-1
size: NA
DNA: TGCGCCAGCAGTGACTCGGGGTACCCAGCTTTCTTT
CDR3: CASSDSGYPAFF

D: NA
J: TRBJ2-3
V: TRBV7-9
size: few
DNA: TGTGCCAGCAGCTTGGGACTGGCGAACACAGATACGCAGTATTTT
CDR3: CASSLGLANTDTQYF

D: NA
J: TRBJ2-7
V: TRBV11-1
size: NA
DNA: TGTGCCAGCAGCTTTGCACAGGGAGGCTCCTACGAGCAGTACTTC
CDR3: CASSFAQGGSYEQYF

D: NA
J: TRBJ2-1
V: TRBV10-3
size: NA
DNA: TGTGCGCATCTGGACTCCTACAATGAGCAGTTCTTC
CDR3: CAHLDSYNEQFF

D: NA
J: TRBJ2-1
V: TRBV27
size: NA
DNA: TGTGCCAGCATTGAGGGCCCCGAGCAGTTCTTC
CDR3: CASIEGPEQFF

D: NA
J: TRBJ1-1
V: TRBV18
size: NA
DNA: TGTGCCAGCTCCCGCCCGGGGGTTGGTGCTGAAGCTTTCTTT
CDR3: CASSRPGVGAEAFF

D: TRBD1
J: TRBJ2-1
V: TRBV4-3
size: once
DNA: TGCGCCAGCAGCCATGCCGGGACAGGAGTCTACAATGAGCAGTTCTTC
CDR3: CASSHAGTGVYNEQFF

D: NA
J: TRBJ1-1
V: TRBV5-6
size: NA
DNA: TGTGCCAGCAGCTTGGGGCCGAACACTGAAGCTTTCTTT
CDR3: CASSLGPNTEAFF

D: TRBD1
J: TRBJ2-7
V: TRBV19
size: NA
DNA: TGTGCCAGTAGTCCCACAACAGGGGGCTACGAGCAGTACTTC
CDR3: CASSPTTGGYEQYF

D: NA
J: TRBJ1-1
V: TRBV6-6
size: NA
DNA: TGTGCCAGCAGTTCATCCTGGGGGGAGAACACTGAAGCTTTCTTT
CDR3: CASSSSWGENTEAFF

D: NA
J: TRBJ2-7
V: TRBV10-1
size: once
DNA: TGCGCCAGCAGTGAGGCCGCCTACGAGCAGTACTTC
CDR3: CASSEAAYEQYF

D: NA
J: TRBJ1-1
V: TRBV7-9
size: few
DNA: TGTGCCAGCAGCTTAGTCTCCACGGCTACTGAAGCTTTCTTT
CDR3: CASSLVSTATEAFF

D: TRBD1
J: TRBJ2-7
V: TRBV11-2
size: NA
DNA: TGTGCCAGCAGCTCAATGGGACAGAGGCTGATGAGGGAGCAGTACTTC
CDR3: CASSSMGQRLMREQYF

D: NA
J: TRBJ1-2
V: TRBV6-5
size: NA
DNA: TGTGCCAGCAGTTACTCGACAGCGTACTATGGCTACACCTTC
CDR3: CASSYSTAYYGYTF

D: NA
J: TRBJ1-2
V: TRBV5-5
size: NA
DNA: TGTGCCAGCAGCTTGGAGGACTCCGCTCCGTATGGCTACACCTTC
CDR3: CASSLEDSAPYGYTF

D: NA
J: TRBJ1-1
V: TRBV2
size: NA
DNA: TGTGCCAGGCTCCTACAGGTCGGGAGTAAGACTGAAGCTTTCTTT
CDR3: CARLLQVGSKTEAFF

D: NA
J: TRBJ2-5
V: TRBV5-6
size: NA
DNA: TGTGCCAGCAGCTTGCCGGCAGGGGAGGGCTTCAAGTACCAAGAGACCCAGTACTTC
CDR3: CASSLPAGEGFKYQETQYF

D: TRBD1
J: TRBJ2-7
V: TRBV19
size: NA
DNA: TGTGCCAGTAGTACCTGGGGACAGAACTACGAGCAGTACTTC
CDR3: CASSTWGQNYEQYF

D: NA
J: TRBJ1-4
V: TRBV7-6
size: NA
DNA: TGTGCCAGCAGCTTAGCACCCCGCGAAAAACTGTTTTTT
CDR3: CASSLAPREKLFF

D: NA
J: TRBJ2-7
V: TRBV27
size: NA
DNA: TGTGCCAGTAGTTGGGTTGCGGGCGGCTACGAGCAGTACTTC
CDR3: CASSWVAGGYEQYF

D: TRBD1
J: TRBJ2-2
V: TRBV4-1
size: NA
DNA: TGCGCCAGCAGCCAGGCGACAGGGGTCACCGGGGAGCTGTTTTTT
CDR3: CASSQATGVTGELFF

D: TRBD1
J: TRBJ1-6
V: TRBV27
size: NA
DNA: TGTGCCAGCGGACAGGGGCAGAGGGGATATAATTCACCCCTCCACTTT
CDR3: CASGQGQRGYNSPLHF

D: NA
J: TRBJ2-1
V: TRBV19
size: NA
DNA: TGTGCCAGTAGTCCCCTCCCGAGGGGGAATGAGCAGTTCTTC
CDR3: CASSPLPRGNEQFF

D: NA
J: TRBJ1-1
V: TRBV7-2
size: NA
DNA: TGTGCCAGCAGCTTACTGGACAACATGAACACTGAAGCTTTCTTT
CDR3: CASSLLDNMNTEAFF

D: NA
J: TRBJ1-2
V: TRBV6-1
size: NA
DNA: TGTGCCAGCCGACGGGAGACGCGCTACACCTTC
CDR3: CASRRETRYTF

D: TRBD2
J: TRBJ2-4
V: TRBV7-9
size: NA
DNA: TGTGCCAGCAGCTTCGGGGGAGGGAAGAACATTCAGTACTTC
CDR3: CASSFGGGKNIQYF

D: NA
J: TRBJ1-2
V: TRBV4-3
size: NA
DNA: TGCGCCAGCAGCCAAGATGGTGGGGGCGCCTACTATGGCTACACCTTC
CDR3: CASSQDGGGAYYGYTF

D: TRBD2
J: TRBJ2-2
V: TRBV5-1
size: NA
DNA: TGCGCCAGCAGCTGGGGCGGGGGCACCGGGGAGCTGTTTTTT
CDR3: CASSWGGGTGELFF

D: TRBD1
J: TRBJ2-7
V: TRBV7-8
size: NA
DNA: TGTGCCAGCAGCCCCCCGGACAGGTTCTACGAGCAGTACTTC
CDR3: CASSPPDRFYEQYF

D: TRBD1
J: TRBJ2-3
V: TRBV29-1
size: few
DNA: TGCAGCGCTTCACAGGGGACGATGCTAATCACAGATACGCAGTATTTT
CDR3: CSASQGTMLITDTQYF

D: NA
J: TRBJ1-2
V: TRBV2
size: NA
DNA: TGTGCCAGCAGTGAACGGGGGAACTATGGCTACACCTTC
CDR3: CASSERGNYGYTF

D: NA
J: TRBJ1-4
V: TRBV5-1
size: NA
DNA: TGCGCCAGCAGCCTCGACCCAGGGGTTAATGAAAAACTGTTTTTT
CDR3: CASSLDPGVNEKLFF

D: NA
J: TRBJ1-2
V: TRBV13
size: NA
DNA: TGTGCCAGCAGCTGGCGGGACTTGAACTATGGCTACACCTTC
CDR3: CASSWRDLNYGYTF

D: NA
J: TRBJ2-7
V: TRBV10-3
size: NA
DNA: TGTGCCATCAGTGACGTAACAGGGACTCGAGAGCAGTACTTC
CDR3: CAISDVTGTREQYF